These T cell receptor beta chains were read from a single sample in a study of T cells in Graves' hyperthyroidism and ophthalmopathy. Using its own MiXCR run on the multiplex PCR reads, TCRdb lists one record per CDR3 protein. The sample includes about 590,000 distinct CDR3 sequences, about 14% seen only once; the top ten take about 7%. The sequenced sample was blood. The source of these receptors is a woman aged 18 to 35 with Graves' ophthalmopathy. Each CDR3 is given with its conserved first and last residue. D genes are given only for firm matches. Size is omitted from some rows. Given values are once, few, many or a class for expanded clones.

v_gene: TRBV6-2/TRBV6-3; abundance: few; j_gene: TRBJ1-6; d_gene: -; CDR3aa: CASSYPRSLKGSPLHF; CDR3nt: TGTGCCAGCAGTTACCCCCGTAGTCTGAAGGGATCACCCCTCCACTTT
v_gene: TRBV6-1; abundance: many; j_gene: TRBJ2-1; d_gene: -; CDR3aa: CASSAESSYNEQFF; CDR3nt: TGTGCCAGCAGTGCGGAGTCTTCCTACAATGAGCAGTTCTTC
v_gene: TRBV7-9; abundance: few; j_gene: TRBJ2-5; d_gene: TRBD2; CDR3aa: CASSLPGSGRARGLETQYF; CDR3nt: TGTGCCAGCAGCTTACCGGGTAGCGGGAGAGCCCGGGGTTTAGAGACCCAGTACTTC
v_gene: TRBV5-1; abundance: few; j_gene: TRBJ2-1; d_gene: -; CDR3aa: CASSLALQGYNEQFF; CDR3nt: TGCGCCAGCAGCTTGGCGTTACAAGGCTACAATGAGCAGTTCTTC
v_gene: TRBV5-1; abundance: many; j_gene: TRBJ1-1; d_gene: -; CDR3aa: CASSNKLRARDPDTEAFF; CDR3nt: TGCGCCAGCAGCAACAAGCTCAGGGCCCGTGATCCGGACACTGAAGCTTTCTTT
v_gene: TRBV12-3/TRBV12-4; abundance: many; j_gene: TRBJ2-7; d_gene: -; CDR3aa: CASSLAQGSPYEQYF; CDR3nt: TGTGCCAGCAGTTTAGCGCAGGGTAGCCCCTACGAGCAGTACTTC
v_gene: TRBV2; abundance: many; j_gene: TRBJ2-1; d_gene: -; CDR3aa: CASSDGGLIGTYNEQFF; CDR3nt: TGTGCCAGCAGTGATGGGGGCCTGATTGGAACCTACAATGAGCAGTTCTTC
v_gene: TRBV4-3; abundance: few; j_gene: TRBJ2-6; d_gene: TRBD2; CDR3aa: CASSPRLAGFSGANVLTF; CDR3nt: TGCGCCAGCAGCCCGCGACTAGCGGGATTCTCTGGGGCCAACGTCCTGACTTTC
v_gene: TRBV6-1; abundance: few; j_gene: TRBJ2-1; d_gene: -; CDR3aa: CASSAGPPVMNEQFF; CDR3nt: TGTGCCAGCAGTGCCGGCCCGCCGGTCATGAATGAGCAGTTCTTC
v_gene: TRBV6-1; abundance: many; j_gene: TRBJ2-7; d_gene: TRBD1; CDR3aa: CAIGQGYEQYF; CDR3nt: TGTGCCATCGGACAGGGTTATGAGCAGTACTTC
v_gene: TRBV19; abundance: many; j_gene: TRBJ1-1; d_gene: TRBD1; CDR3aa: CASSGFRGRNTEAFF; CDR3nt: TGTGCCAGTAGTGGATTCAGGGGGAGGAACACTGAAGCTTTCTTT
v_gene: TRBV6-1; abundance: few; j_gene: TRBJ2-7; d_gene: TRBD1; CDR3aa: CAGRGIAGNNEQYF; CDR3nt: TGTGCCGGCAGGGGGATTGCGGGTAACAACGAGCAGTACTTC
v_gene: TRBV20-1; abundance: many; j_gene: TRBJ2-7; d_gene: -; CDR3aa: CSARESRGYEQYF; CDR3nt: TGCAGTGCTAGGGAATCGCGGGGCTACGAGCAGTACTTC
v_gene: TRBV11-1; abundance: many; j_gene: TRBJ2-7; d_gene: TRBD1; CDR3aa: CASTTGQGISYEQYF; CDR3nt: TGTGCCAGCACTACCGGACAGGGAATATCCTACGAGCAGTACTTC
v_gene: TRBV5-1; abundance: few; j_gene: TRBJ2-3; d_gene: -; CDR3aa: CASSFRDSGTDTQYF; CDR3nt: TGCGCCAGCAGCTTCCGGGACTCCGGCACAGATACGCAGTATTTT
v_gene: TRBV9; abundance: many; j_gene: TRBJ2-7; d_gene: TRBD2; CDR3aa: CASSVGTSGTYEQYF; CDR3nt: TGTGCCAGCAGCGTCGGGACTAGCGGGACCTACGAGCAGTACTTC
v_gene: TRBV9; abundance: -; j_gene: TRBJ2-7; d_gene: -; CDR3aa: CASSFYICSARRSGRADEQYF; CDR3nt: -
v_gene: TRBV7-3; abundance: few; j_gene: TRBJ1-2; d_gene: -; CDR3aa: CASSPTGGGIGGYTF; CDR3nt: TGTGCCAGCAGCCCTACCGGAGGGGGAATCGGAGGCTACACCTTC
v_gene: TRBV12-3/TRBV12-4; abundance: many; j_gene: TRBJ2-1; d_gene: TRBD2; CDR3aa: CASSFTSGRNEQFF; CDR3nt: TGTGCCAGCAGTTTTACTAGCGGGAGAAATGAGCAGTTCTTC
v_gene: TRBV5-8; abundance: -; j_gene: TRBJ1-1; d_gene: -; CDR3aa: CASLTRTEAFF; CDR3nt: TGTGCCAGCCTAACCCGGACTGAAGCTTTCTTT
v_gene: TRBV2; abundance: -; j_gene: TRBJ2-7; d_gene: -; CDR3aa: CASGWDNEQYF; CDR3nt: TGTGCCAGCGGTTGGGACAACGAGCAGTACTTC
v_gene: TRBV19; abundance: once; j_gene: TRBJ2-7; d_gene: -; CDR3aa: CASSPASSSYEQYF; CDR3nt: TGTGCCAGTAGTCCGGCCTCCAGCTCCTACGAGCAGTACTTC
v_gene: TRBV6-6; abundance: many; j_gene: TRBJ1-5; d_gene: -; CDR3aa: CASSYGGTQPQHF; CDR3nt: TGTGCCAGCAGTTACGGCGGTACTCAGCCCCAGCATTTT
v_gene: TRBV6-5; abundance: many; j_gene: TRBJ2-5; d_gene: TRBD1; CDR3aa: CASSYVGQGLETQYF; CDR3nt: TGTGCCAGCAGTTACGTGGGACAGGGGCTGGAGACCCAGTACTTC
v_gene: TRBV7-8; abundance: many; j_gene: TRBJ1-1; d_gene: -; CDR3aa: CASSLIGPLYGINTEAFF; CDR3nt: TGTGCCAGCAGCTTAATAGGTCCTCTCTACGGGATTAACACTGAAGCTTTCTTT
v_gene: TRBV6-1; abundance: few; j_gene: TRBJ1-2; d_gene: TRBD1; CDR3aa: CASSTAQGDRGYTF; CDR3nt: TGTGCCAGCAGTACGGCACAGGGGGATCGGGGCTACACCTTC